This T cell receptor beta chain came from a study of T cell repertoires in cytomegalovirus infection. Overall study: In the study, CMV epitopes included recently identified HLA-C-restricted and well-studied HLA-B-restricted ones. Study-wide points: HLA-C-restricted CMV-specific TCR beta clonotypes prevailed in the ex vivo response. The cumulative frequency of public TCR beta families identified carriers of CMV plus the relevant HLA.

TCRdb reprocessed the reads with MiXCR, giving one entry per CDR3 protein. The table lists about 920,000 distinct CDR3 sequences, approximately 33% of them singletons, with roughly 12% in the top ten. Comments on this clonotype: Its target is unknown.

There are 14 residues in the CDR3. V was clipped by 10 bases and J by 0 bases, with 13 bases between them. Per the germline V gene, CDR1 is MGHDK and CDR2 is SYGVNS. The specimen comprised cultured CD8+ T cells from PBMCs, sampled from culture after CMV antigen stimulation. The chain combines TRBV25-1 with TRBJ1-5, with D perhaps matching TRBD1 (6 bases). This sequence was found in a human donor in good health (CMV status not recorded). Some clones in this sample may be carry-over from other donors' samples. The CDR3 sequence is CATSGRGSNQPQHF. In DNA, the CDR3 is TGTGCCACCTCGGGCAGGGGTAGCAATCAGCCCCAGCATTTT.